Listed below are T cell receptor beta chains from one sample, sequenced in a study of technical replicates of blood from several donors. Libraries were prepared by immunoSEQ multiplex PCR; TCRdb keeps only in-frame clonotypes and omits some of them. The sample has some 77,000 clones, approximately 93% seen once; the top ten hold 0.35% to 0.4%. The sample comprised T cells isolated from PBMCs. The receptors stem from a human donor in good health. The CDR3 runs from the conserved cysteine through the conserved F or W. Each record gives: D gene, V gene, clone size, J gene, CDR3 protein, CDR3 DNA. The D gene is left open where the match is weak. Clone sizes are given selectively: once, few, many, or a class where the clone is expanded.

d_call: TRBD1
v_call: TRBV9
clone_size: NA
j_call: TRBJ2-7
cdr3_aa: CASSGGQGDYEQYF
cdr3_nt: TGTGCCAGCAGCGGAGGACAGGGGGATTACGAGCAGTACTTC

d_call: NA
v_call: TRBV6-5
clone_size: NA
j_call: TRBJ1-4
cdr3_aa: CASSWGVDEKLFF
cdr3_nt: TGTGCCAGCAGTTGGGGAGTAGATGAAAAACTGTTTTTT

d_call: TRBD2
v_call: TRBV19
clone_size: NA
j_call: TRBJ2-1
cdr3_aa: CASTLFGTSSNEQFF
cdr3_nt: TGTGCCAGTACTTTGTTCGGGACTAGCAGCAATGAGCAGTTCTTC

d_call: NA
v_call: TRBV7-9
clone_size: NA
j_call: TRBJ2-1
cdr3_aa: CASTGLSDNEQFF
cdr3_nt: TGTGCCAGCACGGGACTTTCAGACAATGAGCAGTTCTTC

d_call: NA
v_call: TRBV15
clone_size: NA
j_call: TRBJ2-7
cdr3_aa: CATSRSVAEEQYF
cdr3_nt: TGTGCCACCAGCAGATCGGTAGCGGAGGAGCAGTACTTC

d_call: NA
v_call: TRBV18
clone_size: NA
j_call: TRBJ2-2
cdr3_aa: CASSPGGAGFTGELFF
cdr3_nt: TGTGCCAGCTCACCCGGCGGAGCGGGTTTCACCGGGGAGCTGTTTTTT

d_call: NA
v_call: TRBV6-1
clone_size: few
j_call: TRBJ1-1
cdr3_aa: CASQDTLWTEAFF
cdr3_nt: TGTGCCAGCCAGGACACCTTGTGGACTGAAGCTTTCTTT

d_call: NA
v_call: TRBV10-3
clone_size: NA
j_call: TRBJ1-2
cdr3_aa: CAISESDRGYGYTF
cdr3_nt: TGTGCCATCAGTGAGTCTGACAGAGGCTATGGCTACACCTTC

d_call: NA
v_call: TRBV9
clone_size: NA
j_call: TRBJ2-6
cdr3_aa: CASSLGESSGANVLTF
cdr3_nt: TGTGCCAGCAGCTTAGGGGAGTCTTCTGGGGCCAACGTCCTGACTTTC

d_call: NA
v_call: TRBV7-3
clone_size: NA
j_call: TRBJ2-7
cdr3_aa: CASSWGGGYEQYF
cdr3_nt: TGTGCCAGCAGCTGGGGAGGAGGATACGAGCAGTACTTC

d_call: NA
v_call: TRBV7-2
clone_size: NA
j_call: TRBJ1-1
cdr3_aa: CASSPRAENTEAFF
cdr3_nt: TGTGCCAGCAGCCCCAGGGCCGAGAACACTGAAGCTTTCTTT

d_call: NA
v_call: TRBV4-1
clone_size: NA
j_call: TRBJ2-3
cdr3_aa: CASSQSDTQYF
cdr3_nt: TGCGCCAGCAGCCAATCGGATACGCAGTATTTT

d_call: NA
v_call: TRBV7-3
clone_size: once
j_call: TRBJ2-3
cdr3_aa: CASSLIYGGLGTDTQYF
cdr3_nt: TGTGCCAGCAGCTTAATTTATGGGGGCCTCGGCACAGATACGCAGTATTTT

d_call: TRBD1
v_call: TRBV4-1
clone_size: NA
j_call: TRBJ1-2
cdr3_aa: CASSQEERGGQGAGGYTF
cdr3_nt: TGCGCCAGCAGCCAGGAAGAAAGGGGGGGACAGGGGGCGGGTGGCTACACCTTC

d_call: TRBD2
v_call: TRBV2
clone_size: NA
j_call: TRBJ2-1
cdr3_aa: CASSEALGTIYYNEQFF
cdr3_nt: TGTGCCAGCAGTGAAGCGCTGGGGACTATTTACTACAATGAGCAGTTCTTC

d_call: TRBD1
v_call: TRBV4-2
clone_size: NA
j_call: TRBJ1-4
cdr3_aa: CASSQETGENEKLFF
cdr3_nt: TGTGCCAGCAGCCAAGAGACAGGGGAGAATGAAAAACTGTTTTTT

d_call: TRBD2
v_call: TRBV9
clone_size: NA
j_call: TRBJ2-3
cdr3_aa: CASSVGLAGVSDTQYF
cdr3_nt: TGTGCCAGCAGCGTAGGACTAGCGGGAGTTTCAGATACGCAGTATTTT

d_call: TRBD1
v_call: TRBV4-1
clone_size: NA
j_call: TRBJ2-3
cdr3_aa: CASSVGTGGTDTQYF
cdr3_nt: TGCGCCAGCAGCGTCGGGACAGGGGGCACAGATACGCAGTATTTT

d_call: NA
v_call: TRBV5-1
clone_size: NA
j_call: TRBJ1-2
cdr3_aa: CASSLIPGASNYGYTF
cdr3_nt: TGCGCCAGCAGCCTCATACCAGGGGCCAGTAACTATGGCTACACCTTC

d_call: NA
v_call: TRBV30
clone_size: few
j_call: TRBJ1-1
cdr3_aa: CALHETVGNTEAFF
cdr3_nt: TGTGCCTTACACGAGACAGTCGGGAACACTGAAGCTTTCTTT

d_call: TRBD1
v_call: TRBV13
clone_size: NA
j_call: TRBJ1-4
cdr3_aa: CASSLQGAYEKLFF
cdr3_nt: TGTGCCAGCAGCTTACAGGGGGCCTATGAAAAACTGTTTTTT

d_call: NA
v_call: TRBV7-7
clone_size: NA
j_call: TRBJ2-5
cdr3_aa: CASSPFQETQYF
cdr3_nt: TGTGCTAGCAGCCCGTTCCAAGAGACCCAGTACTTC

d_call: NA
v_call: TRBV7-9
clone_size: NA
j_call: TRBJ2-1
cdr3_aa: CASSLAGGPVNNEQFF
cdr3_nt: TGTGCCAGCAGCCTGGCTGGTGGGCCAGTAAACAATGAGCAGTTCTTC

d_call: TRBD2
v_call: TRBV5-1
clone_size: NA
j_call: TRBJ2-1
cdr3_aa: CASSLVSGTDNEQFF
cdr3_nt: TGCGCCAGCAGCTTGGTGAGCGGGACCGACAATGAGCAGTTCTTC

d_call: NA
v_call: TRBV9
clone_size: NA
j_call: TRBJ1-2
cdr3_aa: CASSAGDFPWDYGYTF
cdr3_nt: TGTGCCAGCAGCGCGGGGGACTTCCCCTGGGACTATGGCTACACCTTC

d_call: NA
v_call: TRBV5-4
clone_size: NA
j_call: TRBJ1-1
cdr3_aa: CASSLGGGAEAFF
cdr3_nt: TGTGCCAGCAGCTTGGGGGGGGGCGCGGAAGCTTTCTTT

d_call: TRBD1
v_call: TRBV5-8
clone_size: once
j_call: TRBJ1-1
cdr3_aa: CASSLHRGRNTEAFF
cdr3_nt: TGTGCCAGCAGCTTGCACAGGGGGCGGAACACTGAAGCTTTCTTT

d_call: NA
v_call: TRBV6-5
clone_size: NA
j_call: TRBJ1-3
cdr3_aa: CASRQGIKAGNTIYF
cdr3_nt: TGTGCCAGCAGGCAGGGAATCAAAGCTGGAAACACCATATATTTT

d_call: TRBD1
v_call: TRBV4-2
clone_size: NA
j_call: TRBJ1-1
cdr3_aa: CASSQKSGTGTGVNTEAFF
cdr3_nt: TGTGCCAGCAGCCAAAAATCGGGGACAGGGACAGGGGTGAACACTGAAGCTTTCTTT

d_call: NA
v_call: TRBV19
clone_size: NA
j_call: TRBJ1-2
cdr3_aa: CASSGEGGYGYTF
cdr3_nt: TGTGCCAGTAGTGGGGAGGGAGGCTATGGCTACACCTTC

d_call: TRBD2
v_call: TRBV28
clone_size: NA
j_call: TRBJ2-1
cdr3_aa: CASSEAGGYNEQFF
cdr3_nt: TGTGCCAGCAGTGAGGCGGGAGGCTACAATGAGCAGTTCTTC

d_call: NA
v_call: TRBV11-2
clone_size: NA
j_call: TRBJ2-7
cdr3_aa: CASSFLSYEQYF
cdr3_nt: TGTGCCAGCAGCTTTTTATCCTACGAGCAGTACTTC

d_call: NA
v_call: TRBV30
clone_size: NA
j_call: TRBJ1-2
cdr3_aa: CAWSVTPGLYYGYTF
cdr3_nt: TGTGCCTGGAGTGTGACCCCTGGACTTTACTATGGCTACACCTTC

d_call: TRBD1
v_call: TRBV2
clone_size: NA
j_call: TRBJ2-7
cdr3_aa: CASIRDRGPFGQYF
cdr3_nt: TGTGCCAGCATTAGGGACAGGGGACCTTTCGGGCAGTACTTC

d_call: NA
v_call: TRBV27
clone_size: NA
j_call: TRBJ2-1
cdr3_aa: CASSYSGARMNEQFF
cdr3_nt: TGTGCCAGCAGTTACTCAGGGGCGCGAATGAATGAGCAGTTCTTC

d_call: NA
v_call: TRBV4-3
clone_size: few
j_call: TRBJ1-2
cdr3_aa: CASSGHRGGYTF
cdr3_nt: TGCGCCAGCAGCGGGCATCGCGGGGGCTACACCTTC

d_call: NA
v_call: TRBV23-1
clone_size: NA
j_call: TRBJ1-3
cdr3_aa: CASSQYRSSGNTIYF
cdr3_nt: TGCGCCAGCAGTCAATACCGCAGCTCTGGAAACACCATATATTTT

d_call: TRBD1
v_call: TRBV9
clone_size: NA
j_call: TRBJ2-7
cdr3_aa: CASSADRDSYEQYF
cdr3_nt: TGTGCCAGCAGCGCAGACAGGGACTCCTACGAGCAGTACTTC

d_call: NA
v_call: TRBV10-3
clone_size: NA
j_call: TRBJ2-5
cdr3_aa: CAISDGEEETQYF
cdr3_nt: TGTGCCATCAGTGATGGGGAGGAAGAGACCCAGTACTTC

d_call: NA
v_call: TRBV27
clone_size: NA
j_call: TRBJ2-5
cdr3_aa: CASSLNRGETQYF
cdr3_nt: TGTGCCAGCAGTTTAAATAGGGGGGAGACCCAGTACTTC

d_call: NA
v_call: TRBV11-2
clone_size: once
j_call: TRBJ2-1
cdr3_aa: CASSSYSRGSYNEQFF
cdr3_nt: TGTGCCAGCAGCTCGTATTCCAGGGGCTCCTACAATGAGCAGTTCTTC

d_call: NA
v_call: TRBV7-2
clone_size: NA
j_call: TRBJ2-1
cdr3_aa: CASSPQAEQFF
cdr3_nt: TGTGCCAGCAGCCCTCAGGCTGAGCAGTTCTTC

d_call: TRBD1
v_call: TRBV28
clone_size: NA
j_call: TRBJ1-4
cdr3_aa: CASSFRGQLFF
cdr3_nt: TGTGCCAGCAGCTTCAGGGGGCAACTGTTTTTT

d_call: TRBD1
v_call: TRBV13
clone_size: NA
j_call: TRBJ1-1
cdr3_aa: CASSGRLTGDAFF
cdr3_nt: TGTGCCAGCAGCGGACGCCTGACAGGGGACGCTTTCTTT

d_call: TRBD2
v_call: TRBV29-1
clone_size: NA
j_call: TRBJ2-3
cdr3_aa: CSVPAGGPDTQYF
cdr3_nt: TGCAGCGTTCCAGCGGGAGGACCAGATACGCAGTATTTT

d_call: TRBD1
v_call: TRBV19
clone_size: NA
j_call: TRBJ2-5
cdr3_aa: CASSIKQGSAETQYF
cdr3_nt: TGTGCCAGTAGTATAAAACAGGGGAGCGCAGAGACCCAGTACTTC

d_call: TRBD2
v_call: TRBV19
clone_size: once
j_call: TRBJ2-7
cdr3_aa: CASRSGTSGAYEQYF
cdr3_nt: TGTGCCAGTCGTTCCGGGACTAGCGGGGCCTACGAGCAGTACTTC

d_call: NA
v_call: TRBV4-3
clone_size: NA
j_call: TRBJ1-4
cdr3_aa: CASSQGSGTGEKLFF
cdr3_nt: TGCGCCAGCAGCCAAGGTAGCGGTACCGGAGAAAAACTGTTTTTT

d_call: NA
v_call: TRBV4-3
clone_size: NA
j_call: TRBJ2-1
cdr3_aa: CASSQDLAEGNEQFF
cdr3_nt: TGCGCCAGCAGCCAAGACTTAGCGGAGGGGAATGAGCAGTTCTTC

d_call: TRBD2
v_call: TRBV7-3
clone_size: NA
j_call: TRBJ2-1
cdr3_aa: CASSPRSGTSGGNEQFF
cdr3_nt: TGTGCCAGCAGCCCACGATCCGGGACTAGCGGGGGGAATGAGCAGTTCTTC

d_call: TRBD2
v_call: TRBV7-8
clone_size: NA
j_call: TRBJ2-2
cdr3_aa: CASSLRLAGDAGELFF
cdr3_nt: TGTGCCAGCAGCTTAAGGCTAGCGGGAGACGCCGGGGAGCTGTTTTTT

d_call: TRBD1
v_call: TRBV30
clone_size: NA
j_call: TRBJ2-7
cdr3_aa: CAWSTGGYEQYF
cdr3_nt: TGTGCCTGGAGTACAGGGGGTTACGAGCAGTACTTC

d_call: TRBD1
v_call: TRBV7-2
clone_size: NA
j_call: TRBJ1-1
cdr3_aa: CASSLMGQGNTEAFF
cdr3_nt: TGTGCCAGCAGCTTAATGGGACAGGGGAACACTGAAGCTTTCTTT

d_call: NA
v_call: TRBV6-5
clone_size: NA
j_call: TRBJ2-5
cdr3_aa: CASSYERLQETQYF
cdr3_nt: TGTGCCAGCAGTTACGAGAGGTTACAAGAGACCCAGTACTTC

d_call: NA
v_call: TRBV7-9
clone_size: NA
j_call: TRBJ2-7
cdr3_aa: CASSLGGTGFYEQYF
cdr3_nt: TGTGCCAGCAGCTTAGGCGGCACGGGATTCTACGAGCAGTACTTC

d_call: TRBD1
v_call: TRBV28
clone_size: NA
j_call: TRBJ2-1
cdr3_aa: CASSPGQGWDEQFF
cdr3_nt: TGTGCCAGCAGTCCGGGACAGGGGTGGGATGAGCAGTTCTTC

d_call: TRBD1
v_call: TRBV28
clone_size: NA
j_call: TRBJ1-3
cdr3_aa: CASSTYTGGAGNTIYF
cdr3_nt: TGTGCCAGCAGCACCTATACAGGGGGTGCTGGAAACACCATATATTTT

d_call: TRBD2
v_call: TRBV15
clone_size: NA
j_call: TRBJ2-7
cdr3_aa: CATSRGTSYEQYF
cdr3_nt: TGTGCCACCAGCAGAGGGACTAGCTACGAGCAGTACTTC

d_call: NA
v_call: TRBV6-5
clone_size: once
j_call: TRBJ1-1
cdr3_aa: CASSGRDEAFF
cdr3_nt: TGTGCCAGCAGTGGGAGGGATGAAGCTTTCTTT